This entry features one TCR beta chain sequence. Its antigen remains unidentified. The CDR3 has 17 amino acids. V was shortened by 6 bases and J by 0 bases, with 21 bases between the two germline ends. Germline assignment: CDR1 SGHKS and CDR2 YYEKEE (reference sequence). This sample is drawn from a study of T cells after yellow fever vaccination. TCRdb recomputed calls from the 5' RACE reads with MiXCR, one row per CDR3 protein. The sample includes a few hundred thousand distinct CDR3 sequences, approximately 4.2% of them seen just once. Findings and caveats of the study: Post-booster reappearance was seen for most primary-vaccination clones (around 96% CD4, 85% to 90% CD8).

This chain joins TRBV5-5 and TRBJ2-5; D perhaps matches TRBD1 (6 bases). The sequence was obtained from a man between 18 and 29 years old who received the YFV17D yellow fever vaccine. The sequences come from PBMCs, collected 5 days after the yellow fever booster vaccination. The CDR3, as DNA: TGTGCCAGCACCCCCGATCCCCGGGACACATACCAAGAGACCCAGTACTTC. Its protein product is CASTPDPRDTYQETQYF.